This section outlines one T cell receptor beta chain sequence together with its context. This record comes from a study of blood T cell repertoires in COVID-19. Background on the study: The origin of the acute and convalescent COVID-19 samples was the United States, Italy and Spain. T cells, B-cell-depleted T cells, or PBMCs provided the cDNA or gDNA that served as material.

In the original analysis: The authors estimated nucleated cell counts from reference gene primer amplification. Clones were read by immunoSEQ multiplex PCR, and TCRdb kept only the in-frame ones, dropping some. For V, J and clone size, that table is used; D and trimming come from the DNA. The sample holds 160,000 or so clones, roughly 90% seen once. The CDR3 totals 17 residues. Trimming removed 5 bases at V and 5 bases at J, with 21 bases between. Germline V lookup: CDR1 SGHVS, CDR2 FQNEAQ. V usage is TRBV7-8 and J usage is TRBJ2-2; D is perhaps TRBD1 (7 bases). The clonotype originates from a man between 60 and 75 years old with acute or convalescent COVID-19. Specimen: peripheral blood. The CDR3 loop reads CASSRRGAGGKTGELFF. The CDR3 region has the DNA TGTGCCAGCAGCCGTAGGGGGGCAGGGGGGAAGACCGGGGAGCTGTTTTTT.